The rows below give T cell receptor beta chains drawn from one sample of a study of blood T cell repertoires in COVID-19. Clones were sequenced by immunoSEQ multiplex PCR, and TCRdb holds only the in-frame ones, with some missing. The top ten hold 3% to 3.5% of the sample, which has 150,000 to 200,000 clones, 65% to 85% seen once. Sample: PBMCs or T cells enriched from blood (not recorded which). All receptors come from a woman aged 30 to 39 who had been exposed to COVID-19. CDR3s include the opening cysteine and the closing phenylalanine or tryptophan. The order of the fields is V gene, J gene, D gene, CDR3 protein. A D gene is named only where the DNA matches it firmly.

V gene: TRBV6-5; J gene: TRBJ1-1; D gene: .; CDR3 protein: CASRTTQRGTEAFF
V gene: TRBV7-2; J gene: TRBJ2-7; D gene: .; CDR3 protein: CASSLVWGAYEQYF
V gene: TRBV19; J gene: TRBJ2-5; D gene: TRBD2; CDR3 protein: CASRLAGGEIQETQYF
V gene: TRBV5-1; J gene: TRBJ1-3; D gene: TRBD1; CDR3 protein: CASGEPGTGALSGNTIYF
V gene: TRBV19; J gene: TRBJ2-4; D gene: TRBD2; CDR3 protein: CASLMGGGGENIQYF
V gene: TRBV9; J gene: TRBJ1-1; D gene: .; CDR3 protein: CASSKEQGWGGNTEAFF
V gene: TRBV5-5; J gene: TRBJ1-4; D gene: .; CDR3 protein: CASSLGGGSGEKLFF
V gene: TRBV12-5; J gene: TRBJ2-1; D gene: .; CDR3 protein: CASGLVLNEINEQFF
V gene: TRBV2; J gene: TRBJ1-2; D gene: .; CDR3 protein: CASNMEGSYGYTF
V gene: TRBV6-1; J gene: TRBJ1-2; D gene: .; CDR3 protein: CASSEDSRYGYTF
V gene: TRBV29-1; J gene: TRBJ2-7; D gene: .; CDR3 protein: CSVLTVSAYEQYF
V gene: TRBV23-1; J gene: TRBJ2-3; D gene: TRBD2; CDR3 protein: CASSQPGGPADTQYF
V gene: TRBV7-2; J gene: TRBJ1-2; D gene: TRBD1; CDR3 protein: CASSAGTEVSNYGYTF
V gene: TRBV20-1; J gene: TRBJ1-2; D gene: TRBD1; CDR3 protein: CSAPPGGGYTF
V gene: TRBV7-8; J gene: TRBJ1-2; D gene: .; CDR3 protein: CASSLGGGGSANYGYTF
V gene: TRBV4-1; J gene: TRBJ2-5; D gene: .; CDR3 protein: CASSQDLVWETQYF
V gene: TRBV19; J gene: TRBJ1-2; D gene: .; CDR3 protein: CASSIGKVAGLNYGYTF
V gene: TRBV27; J gene: TRBJ1-1; D gene: .; CDR3 protein: CASSSRGKAFF
V gene: TRBV19; J gene: TRBJ2-2; D gene: TRBD1; CDR3 protein: CATRTGGGSNTGELFF
V gene: TRBV7-6; J gene: TRBJ1-1; D gene: .; CDR3 protein: CASSLEGRTTEAFF
V gene: TRBV4-3; J gene: TRBJ1-1; D gene: TRBD1; CDR3 protein: CASSHILQGTSNTEAFF
V gene: TRBV19; J gene: TRBJ1-2; D gene: .; CDR3 protein: CASSGRKRSNYGYTF
V gene: TRBV2; J gene: TRBJ1-3; D gene: .; CDR3 protein: CASHRTASGNTIYF
V gene: TRBV25-1; J gene: TRBJ1-2; D gene: .; CDR3 protein: CASSEMEGVYGYTF
V gene: TRBV6-5; J gene: TRBJ2-5; D gene: .; CDR3 protein: CASSYTQRRETQYF
V gene: TRBV6-5; J gene: TRBJ1-1; D gene: TRBD1; CDR3 protein: CASTLGQGITEAFF
V gene: TRBV4-3; J gene: TRBJ1-2; D gene: TRBD1; CDR3 protein: CASSQGDRVDYGYTF
V gene: TRBV6-1; J gene: TRBJ1-6; D gene: .; CDR3 protein: CASSDGVKVHSPLHF
V gene: TRBV9; J gene: TRBJ2-3; D gene: TRBD2; CDR3 protein: CASSELAGGPDTQYF